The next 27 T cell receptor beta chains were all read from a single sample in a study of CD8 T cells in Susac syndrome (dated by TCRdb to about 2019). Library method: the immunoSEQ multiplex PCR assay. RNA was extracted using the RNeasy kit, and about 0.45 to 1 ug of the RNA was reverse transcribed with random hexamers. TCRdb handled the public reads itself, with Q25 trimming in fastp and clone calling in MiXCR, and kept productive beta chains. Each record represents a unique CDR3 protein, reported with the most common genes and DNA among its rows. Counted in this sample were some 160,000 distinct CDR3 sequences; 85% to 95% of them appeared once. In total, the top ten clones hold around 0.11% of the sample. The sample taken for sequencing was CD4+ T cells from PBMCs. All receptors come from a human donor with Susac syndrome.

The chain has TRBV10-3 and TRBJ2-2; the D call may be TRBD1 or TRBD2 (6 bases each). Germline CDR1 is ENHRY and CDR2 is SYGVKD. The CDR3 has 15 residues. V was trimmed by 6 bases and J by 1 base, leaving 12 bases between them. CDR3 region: CAISLGGRNTGELFF. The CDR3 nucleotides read TGTGCCATCAGCCTAGGGGGGAGGAACACCGGGGAGCTGTTTTTT.

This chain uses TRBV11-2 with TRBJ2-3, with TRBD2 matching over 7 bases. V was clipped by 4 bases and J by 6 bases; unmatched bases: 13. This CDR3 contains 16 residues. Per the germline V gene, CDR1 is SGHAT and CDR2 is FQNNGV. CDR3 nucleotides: TGTGCCAGCAGCTCAGGCCGACTAGCCTCCGGGGATACGCAGTATTTT. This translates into CASSSGRLASGDTQYF.

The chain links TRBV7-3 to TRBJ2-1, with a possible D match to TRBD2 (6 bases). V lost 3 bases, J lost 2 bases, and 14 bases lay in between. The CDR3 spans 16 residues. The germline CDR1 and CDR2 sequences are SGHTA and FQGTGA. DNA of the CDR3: TGTGCCAGCAGCTTTGGAGGGCCGGGCCCCTACAATGAGCAGTTCTTC. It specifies CASSFGGPGPYNEQFF.

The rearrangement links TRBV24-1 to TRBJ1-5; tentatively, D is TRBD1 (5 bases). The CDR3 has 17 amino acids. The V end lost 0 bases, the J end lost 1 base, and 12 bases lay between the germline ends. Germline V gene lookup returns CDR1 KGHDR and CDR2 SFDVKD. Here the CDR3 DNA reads TGTGCCACCAGTGATTTGCAGCCCGGGGACAGCAATCAGCCCCAGCATTTT. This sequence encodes CATSDLQPGDSNQPQHF.

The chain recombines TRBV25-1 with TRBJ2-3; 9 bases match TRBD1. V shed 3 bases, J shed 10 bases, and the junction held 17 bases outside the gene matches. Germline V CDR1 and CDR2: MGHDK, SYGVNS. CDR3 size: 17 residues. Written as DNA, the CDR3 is TGTGCCAGCAGTGACCCGGGACAGGGTACCCCCCGGGGCGCGCAGTATTTT. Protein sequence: CASSDPGQGTPRGAQYF.

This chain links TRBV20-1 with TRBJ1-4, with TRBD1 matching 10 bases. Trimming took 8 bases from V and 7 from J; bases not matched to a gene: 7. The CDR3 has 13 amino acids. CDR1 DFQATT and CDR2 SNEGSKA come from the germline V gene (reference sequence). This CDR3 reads CSPRQGAGEKLFF. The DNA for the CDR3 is TGCAGTCCCCGACAGGGGGCAGGTGAAAAACTGTTTTTT.

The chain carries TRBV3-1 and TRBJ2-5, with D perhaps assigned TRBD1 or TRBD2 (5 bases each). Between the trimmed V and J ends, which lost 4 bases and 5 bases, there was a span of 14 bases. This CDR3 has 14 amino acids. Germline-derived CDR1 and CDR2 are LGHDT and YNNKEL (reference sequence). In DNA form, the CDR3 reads TGTGCCAGCAGCCCGATCGTTGGGACGGAGACCCAGTACTTC. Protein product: CASSPIVGTETQYF.

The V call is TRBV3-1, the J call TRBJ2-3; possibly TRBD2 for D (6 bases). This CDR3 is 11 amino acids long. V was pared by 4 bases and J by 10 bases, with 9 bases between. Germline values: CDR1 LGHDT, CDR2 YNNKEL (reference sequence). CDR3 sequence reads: CASSLGEAQYF. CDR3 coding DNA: TGTGCCAGCAGCCTAGGGGAGGCGCAGTATTTT.

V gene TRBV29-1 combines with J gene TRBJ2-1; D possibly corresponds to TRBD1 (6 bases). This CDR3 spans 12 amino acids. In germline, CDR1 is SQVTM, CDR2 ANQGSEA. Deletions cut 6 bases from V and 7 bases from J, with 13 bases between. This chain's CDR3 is CSVSQGSNEQFF. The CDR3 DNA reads TGCAGCGTCTCGCAGGGGTCGAATGAGCAGTTCTTC.

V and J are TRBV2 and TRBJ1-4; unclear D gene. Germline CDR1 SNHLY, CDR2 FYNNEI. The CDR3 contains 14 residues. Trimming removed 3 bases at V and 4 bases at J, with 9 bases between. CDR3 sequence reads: CASSEERLNEKLFF. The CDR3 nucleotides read TGTGCCAGCAGTGAGGAGAGGCTTAATGAAAAACTGTTTTTT. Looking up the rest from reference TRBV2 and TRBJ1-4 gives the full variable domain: EPEVTQTPSHQVTQMGQEVILRCVPISNHLYFYWYRQILGQKVEFLVSFYNNEISEKSEIFDDQFSVERPDGSNFTLKIRSTKLEDSAMYFCASSEERLNEKLFFGSGTQLSVL.

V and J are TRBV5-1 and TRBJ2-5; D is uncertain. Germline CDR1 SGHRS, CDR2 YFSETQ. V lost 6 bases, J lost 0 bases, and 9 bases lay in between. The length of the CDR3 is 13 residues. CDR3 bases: TGCGCCAGCACCCGAGGCAACCAAGAGACCCAGTACTTC. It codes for CASTRGNQETQYF.

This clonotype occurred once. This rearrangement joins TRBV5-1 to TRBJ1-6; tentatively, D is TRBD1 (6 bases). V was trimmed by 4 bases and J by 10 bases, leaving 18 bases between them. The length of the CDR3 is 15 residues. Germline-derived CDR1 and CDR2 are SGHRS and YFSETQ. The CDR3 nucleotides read TGCGCCAGCAGCCTTCGACAGGCCGGGGGATCACCCCTCCACTTT. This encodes CASSLRQAGGSPLHF.

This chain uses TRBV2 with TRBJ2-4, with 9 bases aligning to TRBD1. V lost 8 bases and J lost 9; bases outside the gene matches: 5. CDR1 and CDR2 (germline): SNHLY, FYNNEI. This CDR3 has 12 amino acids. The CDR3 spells CASRDRVFIQYF. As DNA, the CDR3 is TGTGCCAGCCGGGACAGGGTCTTCATTCAGTACTTC.

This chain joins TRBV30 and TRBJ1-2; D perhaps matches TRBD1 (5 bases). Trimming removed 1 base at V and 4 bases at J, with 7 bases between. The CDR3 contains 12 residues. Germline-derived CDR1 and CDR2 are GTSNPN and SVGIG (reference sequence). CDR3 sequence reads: CAWSEGTYGYTF. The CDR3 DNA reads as TGTGCCTGGAGTGAGGGGACCTATGGCTACACCTTC.

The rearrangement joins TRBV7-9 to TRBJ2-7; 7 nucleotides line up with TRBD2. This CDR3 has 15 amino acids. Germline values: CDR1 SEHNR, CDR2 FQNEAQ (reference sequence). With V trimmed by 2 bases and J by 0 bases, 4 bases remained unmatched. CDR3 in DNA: TGTGCCAGCAGCTTAAGCGGGGACCTCTCCTACGAGCAGTACTTC. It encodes CASSLSGDLSYEQYF.

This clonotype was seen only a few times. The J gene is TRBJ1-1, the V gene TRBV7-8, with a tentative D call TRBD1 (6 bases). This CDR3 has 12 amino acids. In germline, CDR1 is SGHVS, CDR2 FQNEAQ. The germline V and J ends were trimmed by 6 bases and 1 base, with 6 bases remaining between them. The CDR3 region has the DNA TGTGCCAGCAGGACAGGGAACACTGAAGCTTTCTTT. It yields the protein CASRTGNTEAFF. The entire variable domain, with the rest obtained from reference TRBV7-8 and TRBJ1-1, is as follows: GAGVSQSPRYKVAKRGQDVALRCDPISGHVSLFWYQQALGQGPEFLTYFQNEAQLDKSGLPSDRFFAERPEGSVSTLKIQRTQQEDSAVYLCASRTGNTEAFFGQGTRLTVV.

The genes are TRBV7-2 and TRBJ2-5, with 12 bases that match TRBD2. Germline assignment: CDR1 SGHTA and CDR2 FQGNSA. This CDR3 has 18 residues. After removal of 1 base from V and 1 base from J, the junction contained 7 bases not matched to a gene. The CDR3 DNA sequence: TGTGCCAGCAGCTTAGTGGCTAGCGGGGGGGGGTCCCAAGAGACCCAGTACTTC. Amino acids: CASSLVASGGGSQETQYF.

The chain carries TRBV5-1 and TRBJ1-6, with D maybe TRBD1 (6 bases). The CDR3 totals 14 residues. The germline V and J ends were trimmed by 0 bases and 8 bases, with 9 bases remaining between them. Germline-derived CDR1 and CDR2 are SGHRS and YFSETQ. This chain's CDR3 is CASSLGSGDSPLHF. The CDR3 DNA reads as TGCGCCAGCAGCTTGGGTTCAGGGGATTCACCCCTCCACTTT.

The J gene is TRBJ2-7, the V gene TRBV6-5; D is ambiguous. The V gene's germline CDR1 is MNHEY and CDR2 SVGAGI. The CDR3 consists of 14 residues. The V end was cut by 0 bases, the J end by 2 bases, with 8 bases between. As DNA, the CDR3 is TGTGCCAGCAGTTACTCGTGGGAAACCTACGAGCAGTACTTC. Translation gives CASSYSWETYEQYF.

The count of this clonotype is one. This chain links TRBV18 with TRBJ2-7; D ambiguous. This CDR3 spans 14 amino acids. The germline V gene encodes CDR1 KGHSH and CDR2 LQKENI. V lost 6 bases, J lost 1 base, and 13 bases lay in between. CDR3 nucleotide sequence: TGTGCCAGCTCCTGGACCGATGGATCCTACGAGCAGTACTTC. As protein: CASSWTDGSYEQYF.

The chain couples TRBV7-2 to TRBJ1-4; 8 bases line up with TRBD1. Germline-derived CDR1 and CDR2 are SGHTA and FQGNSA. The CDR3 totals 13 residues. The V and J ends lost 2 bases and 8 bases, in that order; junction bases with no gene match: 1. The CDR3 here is CASSLQGAEKLFF. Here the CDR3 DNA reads TGTGCCAGCAGCTTACAGGGGGCGGAAAAACTGTTTTTT.

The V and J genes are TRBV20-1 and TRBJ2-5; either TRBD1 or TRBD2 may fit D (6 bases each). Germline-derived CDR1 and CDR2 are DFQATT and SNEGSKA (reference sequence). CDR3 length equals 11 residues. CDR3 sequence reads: CSGGGSETQYF. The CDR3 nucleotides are TGCAGCGGAGGGGGGAGCGAGACCCAGTACTTC.

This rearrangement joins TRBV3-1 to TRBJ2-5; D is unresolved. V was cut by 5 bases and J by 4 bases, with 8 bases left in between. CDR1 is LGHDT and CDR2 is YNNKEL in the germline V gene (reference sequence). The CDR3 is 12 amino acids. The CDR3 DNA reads TGTGCCAGCAGCTTGATTGGAGAGACCCAGTACTTC. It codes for CASSLIGETQYF.

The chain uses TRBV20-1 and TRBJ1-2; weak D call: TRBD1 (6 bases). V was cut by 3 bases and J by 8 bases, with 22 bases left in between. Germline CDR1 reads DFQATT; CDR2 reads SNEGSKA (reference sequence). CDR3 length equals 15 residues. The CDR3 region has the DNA TGCAGTGCTAGCGGATCCTACACAGGGCCGGGGGGCTACACCTTC. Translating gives CSASGSYTGPGGYTF.

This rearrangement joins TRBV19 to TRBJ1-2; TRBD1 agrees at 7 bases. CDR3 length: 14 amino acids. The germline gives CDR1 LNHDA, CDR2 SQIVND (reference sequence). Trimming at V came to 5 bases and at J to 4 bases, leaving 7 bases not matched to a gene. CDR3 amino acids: CASSSGGIGYGYTF. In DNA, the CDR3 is TGTGCCAGTAGTTCAGGGGGGATCGGCTATGGCTACACCTTC. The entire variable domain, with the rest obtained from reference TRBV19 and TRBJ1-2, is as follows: DGGITQSPKYLFRKEGQNVTLSCEQNLNHDAMYWYRQDPGQGLRLIYYSQIVNDFQKGDIAEGYSVSREKKESFPLTVTSAQKNPTAFYLCASSSGGIGYGYTFGSGTRLTVV.

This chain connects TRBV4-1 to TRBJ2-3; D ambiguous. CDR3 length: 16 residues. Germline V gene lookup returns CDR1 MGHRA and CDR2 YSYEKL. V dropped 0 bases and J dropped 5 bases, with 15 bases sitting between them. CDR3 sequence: CASSQDSGQPRDTQYF. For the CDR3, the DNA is TGCGCCAGCAGCCAAGATAGTGGGCAGCCTAGAGATACGCAGTATTTT.

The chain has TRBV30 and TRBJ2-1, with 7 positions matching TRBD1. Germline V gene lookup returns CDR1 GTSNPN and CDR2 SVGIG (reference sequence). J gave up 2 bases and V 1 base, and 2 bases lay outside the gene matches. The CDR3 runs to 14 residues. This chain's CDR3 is CAWSEGGPYNEQFF. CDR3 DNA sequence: TGTGCCTGGAGTGAAGGGGGCCCCTACAATGAGCAGTTCTTC.